This is a list of T cell receptor beta chains from one sample in a study of CD8+ T cells in alopecia areata. The method was immunoSEQ multiplex PCR; TCRdb's version includes in-frame clones alone and lacks a portion of them. The sample contains more than 150,000 clones, approximately 50% of which appear only once. The sequences come from CD8+ T cells sorted from blood, collected between weeks 51 and 54, from a patient treated with tofacitinib. All receptors come from a human donor with alopecia areata. Each CDR3 is given with its conserved first and last residue. The D gene is left open where the match is weak. Not every row has a clone size; where given, it reads once, few, many or a size class.

size: .; V: TRBV6-5; D: .; J: TRBJ2-5; CDR3: CASSSLGRYQETQYF; DNA: TGTGCCAGCAGCTCCCTCGGACGGTACCAAGAGACCCAGTACTTC
size: .; V: TRBV4-1; D: .; J: TRBJ1-2; CDR3: CASSQMAQGSGYTF; DNA: TGCGCCAGCAGCCAAATGGCCCAAGGGAGCGGCTACACCTTC
size: .; V: TRBV9; D: .; J: TRBJ2-2; CDR3: CASSVAGRNTGELFF; DNA: TGTGCCAGCAGCGTAGCCGGGAGAAACACCGGGGAGCTGTTTTTT
size: once; V: TRBV13; D: TRBD1; J: TRBJ2-7; CDR3: CASSLRQGLSGHSYEQYF; DNA: TGTGCCAGCAGCCTCCGACAGGGGTTGAGCGGGCATTCCTACGAGCAGTACTTC
size: few; V: TRBV6-1; D: TRBD1; J: TRBJ2-7; CDR3: CASSEWPGGYEQYF; DNA: TGTGCCAGCAGTGAATGGCCAGGGGGCTACGAGCAGTACTTC
size: .; V: TRBV2; D: TRBD1; J: TRBJ2-5; CDR3: CASSVTGGQETQYF; DNA: TGTGCCAGCAGCGTGACAGGGGGACAAGAGACCCAGTACTTC
size: .; V: TRBV10-3; D: TRBD1; J: TRBJ2-7; CDR3: CAISSADRIYEQYF; DNA: TGTGCCATCTCGTCGGCGGACAGGATATACGAGCAGTACTTC
size: few; V: TRBV9; D: .; J: TRBJ2-7; CDR3: CASSVSGSAFVYEQYF; DNA: TGTGCCAGCAGCGTTTCGGGGTCGGCGTTTGTCTACGAGCAGTACTTC
size: .; V: TRBV7-8; D: TRBD1; J: TRBJ1-5; CDR3: CASSPRLLDRGGQPQHF; DNA: TGTGCCAGCAGCCCCCGATTGTTGGACAGGGGTGGACAGCCCCAGCATTTT
size: .; V: TRBV6-5; D: .; J: TRBJ1-5; CDR3: CASINGGAGNQPQHF; DNA: TGTGCCAGCATAAATGGGGGGGCTGGCAATCAGCCCCAGCATTTT
size: few; V: TRBV4-1; D: .; J: TRBJ2-7; CDR3: CASSQASTYEQYF; DNA: TGCGCCAGCAGCCAAGCCAGCACCTACGAGCAGTACTTC
size: .; V: TRBV27; D: .; J: TRBJ1-5; CDR3: CASSHRGYPQHF; DNA: TGTGCCAGCAGCCATAGGGGTTACCCCCAGCATTTT
size: .; V: TRBV30; D: TRBD2; J: TRBJ2-1; CDR3: CAWSGTSGGSSYNEQFF; DNA: TGTGCCTGGAGCGGGACTAGCGGGGGCAGCTCCTACAATGAGCAGTTCTTC
size: .; V: TRBV6-5; D: .; J: TRBJ1-1; CDR3: CASSSGTEAFF; DNA: TGTGCCAGCAGTTCTGGGACTGAAGCTTTCTTT
size: few; V: TRBV4-1; D: .; J: TRBJ2-3; CDR3: CASSPLLRGHISTDTQYF; DNA: TGCGCCAGCAGCCCTCTCCTACGCGGCCATATTAGCACAGATACGCAGTATTTT
size: .; V: TRBV15; D: .; J: TRBJ1-5; CDR3: CATSSDFDQPQHF; DNA: TGTGCCACCAGCAGTGATTTCGATCAGCCCCAGCATTTT
size: .; V: TRBV5-4; D: .; J: TRBJ1-5; CDR3: CASSSDHYGNQPQHF; DNA: TGTGCCAGCAGCTCGGACCATTATGGCAATCAGCCCCAGCATTTT
size: .; V: TRBV2; D: .; J: TRBJ1-2; CDR3: CASSEGQSYGYTF; DNA: TGTGCCAGCAGTGAAGGACAGTCGTATGGCTACACCTTC
size: few; V: TRBV11-2; D: .; J: TRBJ1-6; CDR3: CASSWDRDNSPLHF; DNA: TGTGCCAGCAGCTGGGACCGGGATAATTCACCCCTCCACTTT
size: .; V: TRBV5-6; D: .; J: TRBJ2-3; CDR3: CASSLLQAGGTDTQYF; DNA: TGTGCCAGCAGCTTGTTACAGGCAGGGGGCACAGATACGCAGTATTTT
size: .; V: TRBV10-3; D: .; J: TRBJ1-2; CDR3: CAISESTGIYGYTF; DNA: TGTGCCATCAGTGAGTCTACAGGGATCTATGGCTACACCTTC
size: .; V: TRBV2; D: TRBD1; J: TRBJ1-5; CDR3: CASKTGVGQPQHF; DNA: TGTGCCAGCAAGACAGGGGTGGGTCAGCCCCAGCATTTT
size: .; V: TRBV4-2; D: .; J: TRBJ1-1; CDR3: CASSQDRENTEAFF; DNA: TGTGCCAGCAGCCAAGATCGGGAGAACACTGAAGCTTTCTTT
size: .; V: TRBV30; D: .; J: TRBJ1-3; CDR3: CAWSSGTGNTIYF; DNA: TGTGCCTGGAGTTCAGGGACTGGAAACACCATATATTTT
size: .; V: TRBV18; D: TRBD1; J: TRBJ2-2; CDR3: CASSLDRATGELFF; DNA: TGTGCCAGCTCACTGGACAGGGCCACCGGGGAGCTGTTTTTT
size: .; V: TRBV29-1; D: .; J: TRBJ2-5; CDR3: CSVEARPFGGLKETQYF; DNA: TGCAGCGTTGAAGCAAGGCCGTTCGGGGGGCTGAAAGAGACCCAGTACTTC
size: .; V: TRBV18; D: .; J: TRBJ1-6; CDR3: CASSPTADNSPLHF; DNA: TGTGCCAGCTCACCGACTGCTGACAATTCACCCCTCCACTTT
size: .; V: TRBV30; D: .; J: TRBJ2-3; CDR3: CAWALGSSTDTQYF; DNA: TGTGCCTGGGCTCTTGGATCTAGCACAGATACGCAGTATTTT
size: .; V: TRBV7-3; D: .; J: TRBJ2-3; CDR3: CASSLSDQGSFGDTQYF; DNA: TGTGCCAGCAGCTTAAGCGACCAGGGATCTTTTGGAGATACGCAGTATTTT
size: .; V: TRBV30; D: .; J: TRBJ2-7; CDR3: CAWSVRESAGGYEQYF; DNA: TGTGCCTGGAGTGTAAGGGAGTCGGCAGGAGGCTACGAGCAGTACTTC
size: .; V: TRBV9; D: .; J: TRBJ1-2; CDR3: CASSEEGGNYGYTF; DNA: TGTGCCAGCAGCGAAGAGGGGGGGAACTATGGCTACACCTTC
size: .; V: TRBV27; D: .; J: TRBJ1-6; CDR3: CASTQGRFLSPLHF; DNA: TGTGCCAGCACCCAGGGACGGTTCTTGTCACCCCTCCACTTT
size: .; V: TRBV6-5; D: .; J: TRBJ2-2; CDR3: CASSRTGEAGELFF; DNA: TGTGCCAGCAGTCGCACAGGGGAGGCCGGGGAGCTGTTTTTT
size: .; V: TRBV30; D: TRBD2; J: TRBJ2-7; CDR3: CAWSASGGYEQYF; DNA: TGTGCCTGGAGTGCGAGCGGGGGTTACGAGCAGTACTTC
size: .; V: TRBV7-2; D: TRBD2; J: TRBJ2-5; CDR3: CASSLGSPGLVIETQYF; DNA: TGTGCCAGCAGCTTAGGATCTCCGGGACTAGTAATTGAGACCCAGTACTTC
size: .; V: TRBV7-2; D: TRBD1; J: TRBJ1-1; CDR3: CASSPEGTAGTEAFF; DNA: TGTGCCAGCAGCCCAGAAGGGACAGCGGGCACTGAAGCTTTCTTT
size: .; V: TRBV5-6; D: TRBD1; J: TRBJ1-5; CDR3: CASSPQGVQPQHF; DNA: TGTGCCAGCAGTCCACAGGGGGTGCAGCCCCAGCATTTT